This TCR beta chain was sequenced for a study of blood T cell repertoires in COVID-19. In the study overall: Sites across the United States, Italy and Spain contributed samples from acute and convalescent COVID-19. PBMCs, B-cell-depleted T cells, or T cells provided the cDNA or gDNA that made up the material.

In the authors' workflow: Cell counts per sample came from amplifying reference gene primers. Sequencing was performed with immunoSEQ multiplex PCR; in TCRdb, only in-frame clones are kept and a portion is missing. D and trimming come from the DNA, and the V and J calls and clone size come from that table. The data show over 15,000 clones, 85% to 90% seen once. The germline CDR1 and CDR2 sequences are LNHDA and SQIVND (reference sequence). The CDR3 length is 14 residues. The germline V and J ends were trimmed by 5 bases and 7 bases, with 15 bases remaining between them. What was sequenced was peripheral blood. The V gene is TRBV19, the J gene TRBJ1-5, with D perhaps matching TRBD1 (5 bases). The receptor's source is a human donor with active COVID-19. The donor label of this sample is uncertain. The CDR3 region is CASSHQGLGQPQHF. DNA for the CDR3: TGTGCCAGTAGTCATCAGGGTCTTGGCCAGCCCCAGCATTTT.